This T cell receptor beta chain originates from a study of T-cell reconstitution after alpha-beta-depleted transplantation in children. Whole-study findings and limits: From surviving recipient T cells and thymic progenitors came the high day-60 TCRbeta diversity observed in some patients. Hyperexpanded clones declined; after one year, newly produced T cells mostly supplied diversity. At around two months after transplant, the alpha-beta T cells were reportedly derived from several hundred expanded clones that came from non-depleted graft cells.

Germline CDR1 reads SGHRS; CDR2 reads YFSETQ. Trimming removed 0 bases at V and 8 bases at J, with 6 bases between. The length of the CDR3 is 12 residues. Preparing the TCRbeta library involved the use of unique molecular identifiers. TCRdb ran MiXCR on the PCR reads and lists one entry per CDR3 protein. The sample consists of 700,000 to 950,000 distinct CDR3 sequences, approximately 15% of them appearing once. About this clonotype itself: Its antigen remains unidentified.

The chain has TRBV5-1 and TRBJ2-1; D is ambiguous. This specimen consisted of PBMCs, mostly from graft donor cells, obtained 360 days after TCRalphabeta/CD19-depleted stem cell transplant. This TCR came from a male patient between 10 and 17 years old who had a stem cell transplant for acute lymphoblastic leukemia, so the T cells may come from the graft donor. This chain's CDR3 is CASSLDPYEQFF. The DNA of the CDR3 is TGCGCCAGCAGCTTGGATCCCTATGAGCAGTTCTTC.